This entry lists 3 T cell receptor beta chains sequenced from one sample in a study of shared clonotypes between healthy human individuals. Using immunoSEQ multiplex PCR, the repertoire was profiled, and TCRdb retains in-frame clones only, with some absent. This table holds about 980,000 clones, 76% found once. The sample was memory CD4+ T cells sorted from blood. Noted subset: CD45RA-negative fraction. The receptors originated from a man younger than 35 in good health.

The chain joins TRBV28 to TRBJ2-1; no clear D gene. This CDR3 is built from 14 residues. V gave up 7 bases and J gave up 2 bases, with 12 bases separating them. The germline V gene has CDR1 MDHEN and CDR2 SYDVKM. CDR3 loop: CASTLTGPYNEQFF. CDR3 coding DNA: TGTGCCAGCACCCTTACCGGGCCCTACAATGAGCAGTTCTTC.

This clone was counted between two and nine times. The chain employs TRBV7-2 and TRBJ2-7; 10 positions match TRBD1. V gave up 5 bases and J gave up 7 bases; unmatched junction bases: 5. CDR1 is SGHTA, CDR2 FQGNSA, per germline. The CDR3 spans 13 residues. CDR3 DNA sequence: TGTGCCAGCAGCCGACAGGGGGCGGAAGAGCAGTACTTC. Its translation is CASSRQGAEEQYF.

The chain joins TRBV11-3 to TRBJ2-7, with D hard to call. The ends were cut back, 0 bases at V and 3 bases at J, with 6 bases in the middle. CDR1 and CDR2 from the germline V gene are SGHNT and YENEEA. This CDR3 comprises 13 residues. CDR3 DNA: TGTGCCAGCAGCTTAGATGCAGACTACGAGCAGTACTTC. Protein: CASSLDADYEQYF.